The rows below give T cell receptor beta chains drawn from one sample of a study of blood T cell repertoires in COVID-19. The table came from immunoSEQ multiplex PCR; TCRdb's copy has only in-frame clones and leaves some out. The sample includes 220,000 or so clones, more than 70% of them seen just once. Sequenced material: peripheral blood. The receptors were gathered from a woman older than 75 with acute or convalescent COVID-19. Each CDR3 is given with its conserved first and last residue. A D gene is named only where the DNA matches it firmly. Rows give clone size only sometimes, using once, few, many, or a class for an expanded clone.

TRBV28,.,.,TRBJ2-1,TGTGCCAGCACCCCGCCGGGACAAGGCTTAGATGAGCAGTTCTTC,CASTPPGQGLDEQFF
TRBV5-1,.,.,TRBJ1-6,TGCGCCAGCAACCCACTCGGGGGTAATTCACCCCTCCACTTT,CASNPLGGNSPLHF
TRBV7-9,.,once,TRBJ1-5,TGTGCCAGCAGCTTAGCGCAGTGGCAGCCCCAGCATTTT,CASSLAQWQPQHF
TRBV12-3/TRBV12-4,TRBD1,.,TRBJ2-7,TGTGCCAGCGGGACAGGGGCCTCCTACGAGCAGTACTTC,CASGTGASYEQYF
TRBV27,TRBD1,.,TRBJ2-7,TGTGCCAGCAGTTCCGGGACAGTCAATTACGAGCAGTACTTC,CASSSGTVNYEQYF
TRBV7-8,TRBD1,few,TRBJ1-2,TGTGCCAGCAGCTTAGAGGACAGGGCGTTGGGTGGCTACACCTTC,CASSLEDRALGGYTF
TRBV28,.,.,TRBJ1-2,TGTGCCAGCAGTCTCACGGGGGGAATTAACTATGGCTACACCTTC,CASSLTGGINYGYTF
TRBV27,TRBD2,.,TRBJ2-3,TGTGCCAGCAGTTTAAGTGGAAGGACTAGCGGGGTGGCAGATACGCAGTATTTT,CASSLSGRTSGVADTQYF
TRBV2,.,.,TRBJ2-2,TGTGCCAGCAGTCTAAATAGGAACACCGGGGAGCTGTTTTTT,CASSLNRNTGELFF
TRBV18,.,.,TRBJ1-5,TGTGCCAGCTCACCCCCGGACAGTTATAGCAATCAGCCCCAGCATTTT,CASSPPDSYSNQPQHF
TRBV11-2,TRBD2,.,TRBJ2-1,TGTGCCAGCAGCTTAGGCAGGACTAGCGGGCGTGAGCAGTTCTTC,CASSLGRTSGREQFF
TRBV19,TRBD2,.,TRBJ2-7,TGTGCCAGTAGTACCTCTCGCGGGGGGTCCTACGAGCAGTACTTC,CASSTSRGGSYEQYF
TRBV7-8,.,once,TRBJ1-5,TGTGCCAGCAGACCCTGGCCCTGGGGGCAGGGCAATCAGCCCCAGCATTTT,CASRPWPWGQGNQPQHF
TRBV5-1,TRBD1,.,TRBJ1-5,TGCGCCAGCAGCTTGGGCGTGACAGGGGGCGCGGGTCAGCCCCAGCATTTT,CASSLGVTGGAGQPQHF
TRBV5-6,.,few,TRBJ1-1,TGTGCCAGCAGCTTGGGAGGGTTGAGGTGGACTGAAGCTTTCTTT,CASSLGGLRWTEAFF
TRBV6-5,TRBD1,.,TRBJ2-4,TGTGCCAGCAGGCAACAGGGGGCCAAAAACATTCAGTACTTC,CASRQQGAKNIQYF
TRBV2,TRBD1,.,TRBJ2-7,TGTGCCAGCAGTTCCGGGACAGGCTTCCTCGAGCAGTACTTC,CASSSGTGFLEQYF
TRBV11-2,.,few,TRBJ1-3,TGTGCCAGCAGCTTAGATTCCTTTGGAAACACCATATATTTT,CASSLDSFGNTIYF
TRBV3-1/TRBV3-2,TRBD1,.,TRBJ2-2,TGTGCCAGCAGCCAATCTCAGGGGGCCGGGGAGCTGTTTTTT,CASSQSQGAGELFF
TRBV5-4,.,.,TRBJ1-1,TGTGCCAGCAGCTACCAGGATTCCAGGGCCTCTGAAGCTTTCTTT,CASSYQDSRASEAFF
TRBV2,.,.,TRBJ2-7,TGTGCCAGCAGCCGGGACTCCCACTACGAGCAGTACTTC,CASSRDSHYEQYF
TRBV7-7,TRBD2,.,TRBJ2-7,TGTGCTAGCAGCTTACGGGCTAGCGGGGGGCGTGAGCAGTACTTC,CASSLRASGGREQYF
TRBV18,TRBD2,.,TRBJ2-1,TGTGCCAGCTCACCACGTTGGGGGGGGGAGAACAATGAGCAGTTCTTC,CASSPRWGGENNEQFF
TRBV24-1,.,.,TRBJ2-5,TGTGCCACCAGTGATTTAGAACGGCAAGAGACCCAGTACTTC,CATSDLERQETQYF
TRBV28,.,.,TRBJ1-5,TGTGCCAGCAGTAGGGCACAGGGTTATGGCAATCAGCCCCAGCATTTT,CASSRAQGYGNQPQHF
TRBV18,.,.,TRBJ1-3,TGTGCCAGCTCACCACGGCAGGGGACTAATGGAAACACCATATATTTT,CASSPRQGTNGNTIYF
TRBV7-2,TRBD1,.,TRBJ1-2,TGTGCCAGCAGCCCTGGGACAGGGGATCACACCTTC,CASSPGTGDHTF
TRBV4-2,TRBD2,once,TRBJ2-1,TGTGCCAGCAGCCATAGCGGGGGGGCCCAATGGTACTTCTTC,CASSHSGGAQWYFF
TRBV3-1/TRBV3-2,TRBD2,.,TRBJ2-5,TGTGCCAGCAGCCAACTAGCGGGGGGCGGGGAGACCCAGTACTTC,CASSQLAGGGETQYF
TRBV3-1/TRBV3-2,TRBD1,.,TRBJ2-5,TGTGCCAGCAGCCCTTCTGGGACAGGGGGTAGCGAGACCCAGTACTTC,CASSPSGTGGSETQYF
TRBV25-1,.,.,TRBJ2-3,TGTGCCAGCAGTCCCCCGGGAACAGATACGCAGTATTTT,CASSPPGTDTQYF
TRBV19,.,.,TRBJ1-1,TGTGCCAGTAGCGTAGGGGGACATATTAACACTGAAGCTTTCTTT,CASSVGGHINTEAFF
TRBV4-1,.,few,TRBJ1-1,TGCGCCAGCAGGGGGCCAAGCACTGAAGCTTTCTTT,CASRGPSTEAFF